One TCR beta chain is described in this entry. Its antigen is undetermined. TCRdb derives one entry per CDR3 protein from the 5' RACE reads, leaving out DNA. Its listing shows approximately 460,000 distinct CDR3 sequences. The data stem from a study of T cells expressing NK-cell markers. Study-level background: The TCR beta repertoires were obtained from sorted CD3+CD56+NKG2C+, CD3+CD56+NKG2C- and CD3+CD56-NKG2C+ T cells.

CDR1 is LGHDT and CDR2 is YNNKEL in the germline V gene (reference sequence). The CDR3 is made up of 16 amino acids. Notes on the study in general: Uncertainty persisted over the HCMV specificity of expanded NKG2C+ T cell clones. The same clonotypes also predominated in the CD3+CD56-NKG2C+ fraction of four donors.

The TCR comes from a woman aged 18 to 69 in good health. The V gene is TRBV3-1, the J gene TRBJ2-1; TCRdb's D call, TRBD1, is unchecked because there is no DNA. The sample consisted of blood T cells: a sorted CD56 or NKG2C T cell subset, CD4+ or CD8+ T cells, or bulk PBMC T cells (not recorded which). The CDR3 reads CASSRVLSGGYNEQFF.